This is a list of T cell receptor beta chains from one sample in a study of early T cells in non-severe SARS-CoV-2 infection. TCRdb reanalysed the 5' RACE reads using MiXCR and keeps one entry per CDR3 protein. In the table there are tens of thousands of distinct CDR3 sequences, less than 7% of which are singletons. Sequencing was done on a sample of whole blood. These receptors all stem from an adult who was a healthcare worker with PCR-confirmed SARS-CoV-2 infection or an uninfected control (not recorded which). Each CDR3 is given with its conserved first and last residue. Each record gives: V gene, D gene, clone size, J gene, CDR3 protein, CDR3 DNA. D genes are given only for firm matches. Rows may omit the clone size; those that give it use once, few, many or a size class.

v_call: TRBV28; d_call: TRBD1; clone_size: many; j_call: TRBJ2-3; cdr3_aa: CATGQGGADTQYF; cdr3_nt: TGTGCCACTGGACAGGGGGGCGCAGATACGCAGTATTTT
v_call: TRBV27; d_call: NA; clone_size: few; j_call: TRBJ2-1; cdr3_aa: CASSKHGEQFF; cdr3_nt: TGTGCCAGCAGTAAACACGGTGAGCAGTTCTTC
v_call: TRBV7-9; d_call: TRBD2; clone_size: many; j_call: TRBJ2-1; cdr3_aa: CASSSPSGGPGNEQFF; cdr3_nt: TGTGCCAGCAGCTCCCCAAGCGGGGGGCCGGGGAATGAGCAGTTCTTC
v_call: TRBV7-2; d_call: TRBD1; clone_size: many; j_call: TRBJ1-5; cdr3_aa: CATATGRENQPQHF; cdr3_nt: TGTGCCACCGCGACAGGGAGGGAGAATCAGCCCCAGCATTTT
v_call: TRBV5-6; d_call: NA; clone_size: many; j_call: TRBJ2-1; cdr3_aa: CASSLEVRNRNEQFF; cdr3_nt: TGTGCCAGCAGCTTGGAAGTGAGGAACCGGAATGAGCAGTTCTTC
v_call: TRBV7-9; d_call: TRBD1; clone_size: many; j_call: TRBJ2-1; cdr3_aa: CASSLAGFRGNEQFF; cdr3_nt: TGTGCCAGCAGCTTAGCTGGGTTCAGGGGGAATGAGCAGTTCTTC
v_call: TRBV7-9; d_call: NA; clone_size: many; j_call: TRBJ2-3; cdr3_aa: CASSAQGAWVSDTQYF; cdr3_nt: TGTGCCAGCAGCGCACAGGGTGCTTGGGTCTCAGATACGCAGTATTTT
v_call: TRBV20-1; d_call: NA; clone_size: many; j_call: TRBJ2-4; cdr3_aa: CSASRNLAWRGNIQYF; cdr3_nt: TGCAGTGCTAGCCGCAATCTAGCCTGGCGGGGAAACATTCAGTACTTC
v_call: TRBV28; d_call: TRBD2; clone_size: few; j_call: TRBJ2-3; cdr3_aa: CATGDSGEADTQYF; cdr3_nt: TGTGCCACCGGAGATAGCGGGGAGGCAGATACGCAGTATTTT
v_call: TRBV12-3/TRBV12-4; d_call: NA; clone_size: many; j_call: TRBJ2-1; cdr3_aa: CASSLREYNEQFF; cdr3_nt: TGTGCCAGCAGTTTAAGGGAATACAATGAGCAGTTCTTC
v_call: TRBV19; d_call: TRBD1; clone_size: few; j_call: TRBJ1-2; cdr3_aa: CASTTGGNYGYTF; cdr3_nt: TGTGCCAGTACTACAGGGGGAAACTATGGCTACACCTTC
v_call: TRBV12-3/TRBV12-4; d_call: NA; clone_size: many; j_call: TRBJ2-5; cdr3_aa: CASSPGETQYF; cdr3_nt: TGTGCCAGCAGTCCCGGGGAGACCCAGTACTTC
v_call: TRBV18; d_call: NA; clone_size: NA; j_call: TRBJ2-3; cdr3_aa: CASSPQENTDTQYF; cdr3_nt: TGTGCCAGCTCACCACAGGAAAACACAGATACGCAGTATTTT
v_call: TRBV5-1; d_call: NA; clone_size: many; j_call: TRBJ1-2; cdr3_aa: CASRRDSNYGYTF; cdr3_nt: TGCGCCAGCAGACGGGACTCCAACTATGGCTACACCTTC
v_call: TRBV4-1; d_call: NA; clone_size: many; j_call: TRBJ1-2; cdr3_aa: CASSQEEGLYGYTF; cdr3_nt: TGCGCCAGCAGCCAAGAAGAGGGTCTCTATGGCTACACCTTC